The present T cell receptor (beta chain) was sequenced within a study of T-cell reconstitution after alpha-beta-depleted transplantation in children. Unique molecular identifiers tagged the TCRbeta library. TCRdb reprocessed the PCR reads via MiXCR and lists one record per CDR3 protein. The sample has hundreds of thousands of distinct CDR3 sequences, 10% to 15% seen once. As concerns this clonotype: Its matching antigen is unknown.

General study results and limits: For some patients, TCRbeta diversity was high at day 60 because of recipient T cells and thymic progenitors that survived. After one year, T-cell counts and TCRbeta diversity mostly came from new T cells. Reported findings indicate that, about two months after transplant, alpha-beta T cells came from several hundred expanded clones, which were derived from non-depleted graft cells.

This CDR3 is built from 15 residues. CDR1 and CDR2 from the germline V gene are MGHDK and SYGVNS. Trimming removed 3 bases from V and 3 bases from J; junction bases left unmatched: 7. This receptor was identified in a male patient younger than 18 who had a stem cell transplant for acute myeloid leukemia, so the T cells may come from the graft donor. The chain employs TRBV25-1 and TRBJ1-2, with TRBD1 matching over 7 bases. The specimen was PBMCs, mostly from graft donor cells, collected 360 days after TCRalphabeta/CD19-depleted stem cell transplant. CDR3 protein: CASSDRQGGHYGYTF. DNA for the CDR3: TGTGCCAGCAGTGACCGACAGGGAGGACACTATGGCTACACCTTC.